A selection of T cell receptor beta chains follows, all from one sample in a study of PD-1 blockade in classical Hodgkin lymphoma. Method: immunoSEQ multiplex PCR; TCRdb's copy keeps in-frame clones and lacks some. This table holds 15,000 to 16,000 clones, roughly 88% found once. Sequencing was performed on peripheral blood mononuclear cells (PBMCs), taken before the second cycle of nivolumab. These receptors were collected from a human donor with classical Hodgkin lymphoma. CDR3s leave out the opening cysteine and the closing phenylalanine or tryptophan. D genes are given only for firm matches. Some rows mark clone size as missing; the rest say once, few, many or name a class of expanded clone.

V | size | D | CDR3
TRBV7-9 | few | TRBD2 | ASSLGSAGGYNEQF
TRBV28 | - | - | ASSLANTIY
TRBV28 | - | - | ASTGGGNYGYT
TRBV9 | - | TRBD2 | ASSISGRGYNEQF
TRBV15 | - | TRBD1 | ATSTETGSTGELF
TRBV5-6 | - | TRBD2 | ASSLASSGFQETQY
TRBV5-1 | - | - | ASSLDRRSEQY
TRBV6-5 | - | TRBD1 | ASRPYRGLTGELF
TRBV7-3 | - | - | ASSPRQSLYNEQF
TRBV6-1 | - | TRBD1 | ASRAGTGTYEQY
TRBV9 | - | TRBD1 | ASSTGAANTGELF
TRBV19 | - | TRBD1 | ASSTRQGGQPQH
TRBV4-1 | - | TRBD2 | ASSQDGREAETQY
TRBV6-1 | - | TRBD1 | ASSPRQGARVGYT
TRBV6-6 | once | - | ASSLGRRGPVNEQF
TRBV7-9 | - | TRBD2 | ASSSRSGSLNEQY
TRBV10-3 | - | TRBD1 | AISEAGTGANQPQH
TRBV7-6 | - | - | ASSLAPRQGSGYNEQF
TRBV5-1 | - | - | ASSLRIGFEAF
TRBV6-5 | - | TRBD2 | ASSYSGGYTINEQF
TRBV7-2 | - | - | ASSPGQRWGGYT
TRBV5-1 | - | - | ASSLVADSTDTQY
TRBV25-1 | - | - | ASSSREQDNEQF
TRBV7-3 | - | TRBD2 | ASSPSPSGRFQETQY
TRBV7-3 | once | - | ASCREKTYEQY
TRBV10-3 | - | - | AISSGTSSTDTQY
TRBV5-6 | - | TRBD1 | ASSLEYRGTLH
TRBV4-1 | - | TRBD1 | ASSPGQGDEKLF
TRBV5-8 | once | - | ASSLVGVSYGYT
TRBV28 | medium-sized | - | ASSLWMGQTRNQPQH
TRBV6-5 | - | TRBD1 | ASSRQGPDTQY
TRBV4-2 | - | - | ASSQVGVYEQY
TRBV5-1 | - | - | ASSLGGEQY
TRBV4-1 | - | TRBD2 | ASSQDLFGLAGKYGNEQF
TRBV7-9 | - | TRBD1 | ASSLGTGYETEAF
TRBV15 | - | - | ATSPGTDTQY
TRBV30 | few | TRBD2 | AWSTGRTEQY
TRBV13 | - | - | ASSTLRGFQY
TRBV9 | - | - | ASSVDPGPNSPLH
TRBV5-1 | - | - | ASSLDPWGTDSNQPQH
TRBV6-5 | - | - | ASSYGTTYEQY
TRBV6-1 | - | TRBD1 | ASSGLRDSNEKLF
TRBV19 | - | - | ASSIKAGGGYEQY
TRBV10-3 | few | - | AISESWETQY
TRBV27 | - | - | ASSLDSLGTDTQY
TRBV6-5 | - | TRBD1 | AGTASGTGHREQY
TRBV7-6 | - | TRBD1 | ASSLIPQGQGDDEQF
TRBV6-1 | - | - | ASSERRGTQY
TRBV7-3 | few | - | ASSSDRNTGELF
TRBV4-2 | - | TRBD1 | ASSQETGYIRATNEKLF
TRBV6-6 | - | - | ASSTRVLWGGYT